The entry that follows covers one TCR beta chain sequence. The data belong to a study of OX40 agonist ivuxolimab in advanced cancers. The data were produced by immunoSEQ multiplex PCR, yet TCRdb's version contains in-frame clones alone and is incomplete. Here the sample spans tens of thousands of clones, roughly 90% being singletons. A history of autoimmune disease or systemic immunosuppression excluded patients. Researchers took blood at baseline, on cycle 4 day 1, and on cycle 7 day 1. This receptor was obtained from an adult with an advanced solid tumor such as melanoma, head and neck, liver or kidney cancer. The sample was CD4+ or CD8+ T cells sorted from blood, taken in a trial of the OX40 agonist ivuxolimab.

CDR3 amino acids: CASSEDTDTQYF. The CDR3 DNA sequence: TGTGCCAGCAGCGAAGACACAGATACGCAGTATTTT. The chain uses TRBV9 and TRBJ2-3; D remains unclear. CDR3 length: 12 residues. V was pared by 3 bases and J by 2 bases, with 4 bases between. Germline V lookup: CDR1 SGDLS, CDR2 YYNGEE.